Below, 25 T cell receptor beta chains from the same sample are listed, as sequenced in a study of cytomegalovirus exposure and HLA in healthy donors. PCR primers comprised 60 Vbeta and 13 Jbeta primers. The assay was immunoSEQ multiplex PCR, and TCRdb's table has in-frame clones only and misses some. This table holds 150,000 to 200,000 clones, around 79% found once. Sample: PBMCs. These receptors were collected from a female donor in good health and CMV-seronegative.

The genes are TRBV25-1 and TRBJ2-2; 8 bases are shared with TRBD1. CDR3 size: 14 residues. V lost 6 bases to trimming and J lost 3 bases; unmatched junction nucleotides: 3. The germline V gene encodes CDR1 MGHDK and CDR2 SYGVNS. CDR3 coding DNA: TGTGCCAGCAGCAGGGGGCCTTACACCGGGGAGCTGTTTTTT. Residues: CASSRGPYTGELFF.

The chain is built from TRBV5-1 and TRBJ2-3, with 11 bases lining up with TRBD2. The CDR3 is made up of 16 amino acids. Germline trimming cut 0 bases from V and 2 bases from J; bases unmatched to any gene: 2. The germline CDR1 and CDR2 sequences are SGHRS and YFSETQ. CDR3 loop: CASSLGSGRVTDTQYF. As DNA, the CDR3 is TGCGCCAGCAGCTTGGGTAGCGGGAGGGTCACAGATACGCAGTATTTT.

The chain joins TRBV5-1 to TRBJ2-2; no reliable D call. CDR3 size: 14 residues. With 0 bases removed from V and 1 base from J, the gap between germline ends came to 4 bases. From germline, CDR1 is SGHRS and CDR2 YFSETQ. The CDR3 region has the DNA TGCGCCAGCAGCTTGGTCGGGAACACCGGGGAGCTGTTTTTT. Its protein is CASSLVGNTGELFF.

Concerning this clone itself: Compared with germline, one end of the junction differs, possibly owing to a read error. The chain recombines TRBV5-6 with TRBJ2-6, with TRBD2 matching over 8 bases. This CDR3 has 17 amino acids. Germline values: CDR1 SGHDT, CDR2 YYEEEE. CDR3 protein: CASSLERGMFGANGLTF. In DNA, the CDR3 is TGTGCCAGCAGCTTGGAGCGGGGGATGTTCGGGGCCAACGGCCTGACTTTC.

The chain couples TRBV28 to TRBJ1-2; a weak D match, TRBD1 (5 bases). Germline V gives CDR1 MDHEN, CDR2 SYDVKM. The CDR3 extends over 14 amino acids. V gave up 6 bases and J gave up 8 bases, with 19 bases separating them. This CDR3 reads CASRAPTGRGGYTF. Here the CDR3 DNA reads TGTGCCAGCAGGGCTCCCACAGGCCGCGGAGGCTACACCTTC.

The CDR3 loop is CASSLKQVKGQPQHF. The CDR3 nucleotides read TGTGCCAGCAGCCTAAAACAGGTAAAGGGTCAGCCCCAGCATTTT. The chain recombines TRBV5-6 with TRBJ1-5; D is perhaps TRBD1 (5 bases). The CDR3 is 15 residues long. V lost 4 bases to trimming and J lost 6 bases, with 17 bases between them. Germline CDR1 reads SGHDT; CDR2 reads YYEEEE.

This clone was picked up one time. The chain couples TRBV28 to TRBJ1-6; 7 bases fit TRBD1. Trimming at V came to 4 bases and at J to 9 bases, leaving 6 bases not matched to a gene. Germline V lookup: CDR1 MDHEN, CDR2 SYDVKM. The CDR3 covers 14 residues. The CDR3 DNA is TGTGCCAGCAGTTCCGGGACAGCAAGTTCACCCCTCCACTTT. This sequence encodes CASSSGTASSPLHF.

This chain joins TRBV21-1 and TRBJ2-1; the DNA was not used to check the table's D call, TRBD2. TRBV21-1 is shown as a pseudogene. This CDR3 is built from 16 residues. CDR3 nucleotide sequence: TGTGCCAGCAGCAAAGCGTCGGGTCGGGCCTACAATGAGCAGTTCTTC. Translating it yields CASSKASGRAYNEQFF.

On this clone: At one end, the junction sequence differs from germline, possibly due to a read error. This chain joins TRBV6-5 and TRBJ1-2, with 7 bases that match TRBD1. The CDR3 extends over 14 amino acids. Germline CDR1 and CDR2: MNHEY and SVGAGI. The CDR3 protein is CAGSTLQGNYGYTF. CDR3 in DNA: TGTGCCGGCAGTACCCTACAGGGGAACTATGGCTACACCTTC.

V and J are TRBV10-3 and TRBJ2-7, with TRBD1 matching over 9 bases. Germline trimming cut 4 bases from V and 6 bases from J; bases unmatched to any gene: 7. The CDR3 has 14 residues. Germline V gene lookup returns CDR1 ENHRY and CDR2 SYGVKD. CDR3 loop: CAISGQGDLGEQYF. The CDR3 DNA reads TGTGCCATCAGTGGACAGGGGGACTTGGGCGAGCAGTACTTC.

The V gene is TRBV6-1, the J gene TRBJ2-7, with 10 positions matching TRBD2. Germline loops: CDR1 MNHNS, CDR2 SASEGT. V dropped 6 bases and J dropped 2; count of bases not matched to a gene: 4. This CDR3 is 14 amino acids long. CDR3 sequence reads: CASRPSGSAYEQYF. DNA of the CDR3: TGTGCCAGCAGGCCTAGCGGGAGCGCCTACGAGCAGTACTTC.

This sequence joins TRBV7-8 and TRBJ2-2; D is undetermined. In germline, CDR1 is SGHVS, CDR2 FQNEAQ. The CDR3 totals 13 residues. V lost 4 bases to trimming and J lost 1 base, with 4 bases between them. The CDR3 sequence is CASSSGNTGELFF. Written as DNA, the CDR3 is TGTGCCAGCAGCTCAGGGAACACCGGGGAGCTGTTTTTT.

This sequence joins TRBV19 and TRBJ1-2; 7 bases fit TRBD1. J gave up 6 bases and V 3 bases, and 10 bases lay outside the gene matches. Germline V gives CDR1 LNHDA, CDR2 SQIVND (reference sequence). The CDR3 loop spans 15 amino acids. CDR3 protein: CASSIRGPGGDGYTF. The CDR3 coding sequence is TGTGCCAGTAGTATTAGGGGGCCAGGCGGCGATGGCTACACCTTC.

The count of this clone is one. The gene calls are TRBV4-3 and TRBJ1-5; no clear D. V lost 4 bases and J lost 7, with 17 bases in between. The germline V gene has CDR1 LGHNA and CDR2 YSLEER. The CDR3 runs 15 residues. The CDR3 loop reads CASSPGGGLRQPQHF. The CDR3 DNA is TGCGCCAGCAGCCCAGGAGGCGGGTTGAGGCAGCCCCAGCATTTT.

V usage is TRBV27 and J usage is TRBJ2-2; 12 bases match TRBD2. This CDR3 is 19 amino acids long. Germline lookup yields CDR1 MNHEY and CDR2 SMNVEV (reference sequence). V trimming: 4 bases; J trimming: 3 bases; junction bases outside the gene matches: 12. Written as DNA, the CDR3 is TGTGCCAGCAGTTCCCGACTAGCGGGAGTTTGGGGGGACACCGGGGAGCTGTTTTTT. Encoded protein: CASSSRLAGVWGDTGELFF.

The rearrangement uses TRBV4-2 and TRBJ2-1; TRBD1 agrees at 8 bases. The CDR3 sequence is 15 residues long. Germline V lookup: CDR1 LGHNA, CDR2 YNFKEQ. V gave up 2 bases and J gave up 8 bases; unmatched junction bases: 8. The CDR3 sequence is CASSQRLQGGDEQFF. In DNA, the CDR3 is TGTGCCAGCAGCCAAAGATTACAGGGGGGCGATGAGCAGTTCTTC.

The gene calls are TRBV15 and TRBJ1-4, with 7 bases that match TRBD1. Per the germline V gene, CDR1 is LNHNV and CDR2 is YYDKDF (reference sequence). This CDR3 has 15 residues. Trimming at V came to 1 base and at J to 8 bases, leaving 7 bases not matched to a gene. The DNA of the CDR3 is TGTGCCACCAGCAGAGCAGGGACAGAGGGGGAAAAACTGTTTTTT. Translated: CATSRAGTEGEKLFF.

J is TRBJ2-5 and V is TRBV4-3; TRBD2 agrees at 10 bases. V was clipped by 3 bases and J by 2 bases; unmatched bases: 6. CDR3 length equals 16 residues. In germline, CDR1 is LGHNA, CDR2 YSLEER. CDR3 protein: CASSQTGLALQETQYF. The DNA for the CDR3 is TGCGCCAGCAGCCAGACGGGACTAGCGTTGCAAGAGACCCAGTACTTC.

This clone was seen only a few times. V gene TRBV28 combines with J gene TRBJ1-3; no definite D call. CDR1 MDHEN and CDR2 SYDVKM come from the germline V gene. Trimming took 8 bases from V and 0 from J, leaving 5 bases between them. This CDR3 has 12 amino acids. The CDR3: CASRDSGNTIYF. Here the CDR3 DNA reads TGTGCCAGCCGGGACTCTGGAAACACCATATATTTT.

The chain is built from TRBV4-3 and TRBJ1-1; TRBD1 is a possible D gene (6 bases). V was clipped by 4 bases and J by 5 bases, with 14 bases between them. Germline values: CDR1 LGHNA, CDR2 YSLEER. The CDR3 runs 14 residues. The CDR3 reads CASSRNTGWTEAFF. CDR3 DNA: TGCGCCAGCAGCCGGAACACAGGGTGGACTGAAGCTTTCTTT.

The chain is built from TRBV10-2 and TRBJ2-7; 9 nucleotides line up with TRBD1. Germline CDR1 is WSHSY and CDR2 is SAAADI. V shed 4 bases, J shed 11 bases, and the junction held 6 bases outside the gene matches. The CDR3 covers 12 residues. In nucleotides, the CDR3 is TGCGCCAGCAGTGGACCCGACAGGGGGGAGTACTTC. Translation: CASSGPDRGEYF.

V is TRBV28 and J is TRBJ2-1; D is perhaps TRBD2 (6 bases). Trimming took off 8 bases at V and 9 bases at J, with 20 bases between the two ends. Germline V gives CDR1 MDHEN, CDR2 SYDVKM. The CDR3 spans 14 residues. This chain's CDR3 is CASRSPGGVVEQFF. CDR3 bases: TGTGCCAGCCGTTCCCCCGGGGGAGTTGTTGAGCAGTTCTTC.

V is TRBV7-8 and J is TRBJ1-1; 7 positions agree with TRBD1. Germline values: CDR1 SGHVS, CDR2 FQNEAQ. Trimming cost V 5 bases and J 0 bases; bases outside gene matches: 6. The CDR3 covers 15 residues. The CDR3 reads CASSPSGQVNTEAFF. The CDR3 DNA is TGTGCCAGCAGCCCATCCGGACAGGTGAACACTGAAGCTTTCTTT.

V gene TRBV5-5 combines with J gene TRBJ2-7; D may be TRBD1 (6 bases). The CDR3 runs 14 residues. Germline-derived CDR1 and CDR2 are SGHKS and YYEKEE (reference sequence). Trimming removed 0 bases from V and 2 bases from J, with 9 bases in between. The CDR3 DNA reads TGTGCCAGCAGCTTGGGGACAGTAACCTACGAGCAGTACTTC. Amino acids: CASSLGTVTYEQYF.

This sequence joins TRBV28 and TRBJ1-2; D is unclear. Per germline, CDR1 MDHEN and CDR2 SYDVKM. V was clipped by 2 bases and J by 7 bases, with 8 bases between them. The length of the CDR3 is 12 residues. DNA of the CDR3: TGTGCCAGCAGTTTAGGAGGGCCTGGCTACACCTTC. Residues: CASSLGGPGYTF.